A single sample gave rise to the 28 T cell receptor beta chains below, sequenced in a study of blood T cell repertoires in COVID-19. The data were produced by immunoSEQ multiplex PCR, yet TCRdb's version contains in-frame clones alone and is incomplete. This sample has a few hundred thousand clones, with approximately 86% found just once. What was sequenced was PBMCs or T cells enriched from blood (not recorded which). These TCRs come from a woman in her twenties or thirties who had been exposed to COVID-19.

This chain uses TRBV7-2 with TRBJ1-2; TRBD1 matches 7 bases. This CDR3 region has 17 residues. Unmatched junction bases numbered 15, after V lost 4 bases and J lost 4 bases. In germline, CDR1 is SGHTA, CDR2 FQGNSA. The CDR3 is CASSWKVNPGQPYGYTF. The CDR3 bases are TGTGCCAGCAGCTGGAAGGTGAATCCGGGACAGCCCTATGGCTACACCTTC.

V usage is TRBV5-1 and J usage is TRBJ2-1; TRBD1 might be the D (6 bases). The CDR3 is made up of 15 amino acids. V lost 0 bases, J lost 2 bases, and 9 bases lay in between. Germline lookup yields CDR1 SGHRS and CDR2 YFSETQ. CDR3 sequence: CASSLGGGPYNEQFF. CDR3 sequence (DNA): TGCGCCAGCAGCTTGGGTGGGGGCCCCTACAATGAGCAGTTCTTC.

This rearrangement joins TRBV4-1 to TRBJ1-2; D unresolved. V was clipped by 1 base and J by 14 bases, with 17 bases between them. This CDR3 comprises 13 residues. CDR1 and CDR2 (germline): MGHRA, YSYEKL. CDR3 sequence: CASSQAGLDWRTF. The CDR3 DNA reads TGCGCCAGCAGCCAAGCCGGATTGGACTGGAGGACCTTC.

V gene TRBV5-1 combines with J gene TRBJ2-5, with D unclear. The CDR3 is made up of 13 amino acids. Trimming cost V 6 bases and J 2 bases, with 11 bases left between them. In germline, CDR1 is SGHRS, CDR2 YFSETQ. The CDR3 DNA reads TGCGCCAGCACCGTTGGCGGTCAAGAGACCCAGTACTTC. Encoded protein: CASTVGGQETQYF.

The V call is TRBV10-3, the J call TRBJ1-3; D remains unclear. Germline CDR1 and CDR2: ENHRY and SYGVKD. Trimming cost V 3 bases and J 4 bases, with 4 bases left between them. The CDR3 is made up of 12 amino acids. The CDR3 region has the DNA TGTGCCATCAGTGACTTGGGAAACACCATATATTTT. This encodes CAISDLGNTIYF.

This chain connects TRBV14 to TRBJ1-1; D remains unclear. The CDR3 is made up of 14 amino acids. Germline V gene sequence: CDR1 SGHDN, CDR2 FVKESK. V was trimmed by 4 bases and J by 1 base, leaving 10 bases between them. The chain's CDR3 is CASSRPGENTEAFF. In DNA form, the CDR3 reads TGTGCCAGCAGCCGACCCGGGGAGAACACTGAAGCTTTCTTT. Filled out from reference TRBV14 and TRBJ1-1, the complete variable domain reads EAGVTQFPSHSVIEKGQTVTLRCDPISGHDNLYWYRRVMGKEIKFLLHFVKESKQDESGMPNNRFLAERTGGTYSTLKVQPAELEDSGVYFCASSRPGENTEAFFGQGTRLTVV.

V usage is TRBV27 and J usage is TRBJ1-2, with 7 nucleotides matching TRBD1. V lost 3 bases to trimming and J lost 5 bases; unmatched junction nucleotides: 3. In germline, CDR1 is MNHEY, CDR2 SMNVEV (reference sequence). The CDR3 is 13 amino acids. The CDR3 region is CASSFPGGYGYTF. The CDR3 nucleotides are TGTGCCAGCAGTTTCCCAGGGGGTTATGGCTACACCTTC.

The chain has TRBV7-9 and TRBJ2-3; D perhaps matches TRBD2 (5 bases). The CDR3 covers 14 residues. Trimming removed 5 bases from V and 0 bases from J, with 9 bases in between. Germline CDR1 is SEHNR and CDR2 is FQNEAQ (reference sequence). The CDR3, as DNA: TGTGCCAGCAGCCTTACTAGTAGCACAGATACGCAGTATTTT. Translated: CASSLTSSTDTQYF.

The V call is TRBV5-1, the J call TRBJ2-1; maybe TRBD2 (6 bases). Germline CDR1 is SGHRS and CDR2 is YFSETQ. The CDR3 has 15 residues. Trimming pared 2 bases from V and 7 bases from J, leaving 16 bases between. DNA for the CDR3: TGCGCCAGCAGCTTCGGGGGTGGGCTTAGGAATGAGCAGTTCTTC. Its protein product is CASSFGGGLRNEQFF.

The chain carries TRBV11-2 and TRBJ1-4, with TRBD1 matching over 7 bases. CDR1 and CDR2 (germline): SGHAT, FQNNGV. J lost 0 bases, V lost 1 base, and 8 bases had no gene match. The CDR3 covers 18 residues. In DNA, the CDR3 is TGTGCCAGCAGCTTAGGCCGGGACAGTCTATCAACTAATGAAAAACTGTTTTTT. Protein product: CASSLGRDSLSTNEKLFF.

The chain couples TRBV7-3 to TRBJ1-1; 10 positions match TRBD1. This CDR3 spans 15 amino acids. From germline, CDR1 is SGHTA and CDR2 FQGTGA. V was clipped by 5 bases and J by 4 bases; unmatched bases: 7. The CDR3 is CASSQTGTGVTEAFF. The DNA for the CDR3 is TGTGCCAGCAGCCAGACAGGGACAGGGGTCACTGAAGCTTTCTTT.

This clone has only one observation. The rearrangement links TRBV5-1 to TRBJ1-2; D may be TRBD1 (6 bases). This CDR3 contains 14 residues. Trimming stripped 6 bases from V and 6 bases from J, with 18 bases between. Germline CDR1 reads SGHRS; CDR2 reads YFSETQ. The CDR3 sequence is CASTRSGTIDGYTF. The CDR3 bases are TGCGCCAGCACAAGATCCGGGACAATTGATGGCTACACCTTC.

The CDR3 region has the DNA TGTGCCAGCAGCCGCCCCAGCTCCTACGAGCAGTACTTC. Translated, it gives CASSRPSSYEQYF. V is TRBV7-8 and J is TRBJ2-7; D is uncertain. In germline, CDR1 is SGHVS, CDR2 FQNEAQ. Trimming left V 5 bases short and J 0 bases short, with 8 bases between. The CDR3 loop spans 13 amino acids. Full variable domain (outside the CDR3, taken from reference TRBV7-8 and TRBJ2-7): GAGVSQSPRYKVAKRGQDVALRCDPISGHVSLFWYQQALGQGPEFLTYFQNEAQLDKSGLPSDRFFAERPEGSVSTLKIQRTQQEDSAVYLCASSRPSSYEQYFGPGTRLTVT.

The rearrangement uses TRBV5-5 and TRBJ2-3; possibly TRBD1 for D (6 bases). Germline CDR1 reads SGHKS; CDR2 reads YYEKEE (reference sequence). V lost 3 bases and J lost 6, with 20 bases in between. The CDR3 has 16 amino acids. The CDR3 DNA is TGTGCCAGCAGCTCCCTACAGGGTTCCCTCCCCGATACGCAGTATTTT. Amino acids: CASSSLQGSLPDTQYF.

This clone was seen a single time. This rearrangement joins TRBV6-2 or TRBV6-3 to TRBJ1-1, with D perhaps TRBD1 (6 bases). The germline V gene encodes CDR1 MNHEY and CDR2 SVGEGT. This CDR3 is 16 amino acids long. The V and J ends lost 0 bases and 1 base respectively, with 12 bases between them. The CDR3 region is CASSYSLDRPNTEAFF. In DNA, the CDR3 is TGTGCCAGCAGTTACTCCTTGGACAGACCGAACACTGAAGCTTTCTTT.

The gene calls are TRBV6-1 and TRBJ2-2; TRBD1 aligns across 9 bases. The CDR3 spans 17 residues. The germline CDR1 and CDR2 sequences are MNHNS and SASEGT. V gave up 0 bases and J gave up 4 bases; unmatched junction bases: 6. The CDR3 coding sequence is TGTGCCAGCAGTGAAGCCCACACAGGGGGCGGCACCGGGGAGCTGTTTTTT. This codes for CASSEAHTGGGTGELFF.

This sequence joins TRBV24-1 and TRBJ2-1; TRBD1 matches at 7 bases. The CDR3 runs to 14 residues. Trimming removed 6 bases from V and 4 bases from J; junction bases left unmatched: 5. From germline, CDR1 is KGHDR and CDR2 SFDVKD. The chain's CDR3 is CATSRQGAYNEQFF. The CDR3, as DNA: TGTGCCACCAGTCGACAGGGAGCGTACAATGAGCAGTTCTTC.

The chain has TRBV29-1 and TRBJ2-7; D remains ambiguous. The germline gives CDR1 SQVTM, CDR2 ANQGSEA. This CDR3 comprises 11 residues. V was shortened by 5 bases and J by 3 bases, with 8 bases between the two germline ends. The CDR3 nucleotides read TGCAGCGTTCTCGGCGGCTACGAGCAGTACTTC. Its translation: CSVLGGYEQYF.

The chain employs TRBV6-5 and TRBJ1-3; TRBD1 agrees at 8 bases. CDR1 is MNHEY, CDR2 SVGAGI, per germline. V dropped 6 bases and J dropped 8; count of bases not matched to a gene: 9. The CDR3 has 14 residues. The CDR3 DNA reads as TGTGCCAGCAGCAGGACAGGGAGCGTAGACACCATATATTTT. Translated, it gives CASSRTGSVDTIYF.

V usage is TRBV10-1 and J usage is TRBJ1-2; D unclear. Germline-derived CDR1 and CDR2 are WNHNN and SYGVQD (reference sequence). The V end was cut by 6 bases, the J end by 3 bases, with 14 bases between. This CDR3 spans 14 amino acids. CDR3 residues: CASRAVPFYYGYTF. CDR3 nucleotides: TGCGCCAGCAGGGCAGTCCCGTTCTACTATGGCTACACCTTC.

V usage is TRBV5-1 and J usage is TRBJ1-3; D might be TRBD1 (6 bases). V lost 7 bases, J lost 4 bases, and 21 bases lay in between. Per germline, CDR1 SGHRS and CDR2 YFSETQ. This CDR3 has 16 amino acids. In nucleotides, the CDR3 is TGCGCCAGCCGCCGAGATCGGGGGGCGCTGGGAAACACCATATATTTT. As protein: CASRRDRGALGNTIYF.

The gene calls are TRBV5-1 and TRBJ2-7; 8 bases align to TRBD2. Germline V CDR1 and CDR2: SGHRS, YFSETQ. Trimming at V came to 1 base and at J to 6 bases, leaving 3 bases not matched to a gene. The CDR3 runs to 13 residues. CDR3 DNA: TGCGCCAGCAGCTTGAAGCGGGGGACCGAGCAGTACTTC. Translation: CASSLKRGTEQYF.

This chain joins TRBV18 and TRBJ1-4, with TRBD1 matching 8 bases. This CDR3 has 15 residues. Germline assignment: CDR1 KGHSH and CDR2 LQKENI. The trim removed 0 bases at V and 8 bases at J, leaving 5 bases unmatched. DNA of the CDR3: TGTGCCAGCTCACCACCGCGGACAGGGTCGGAAAAACTGTTTTTT. Amino acids: CASSPPRTGSEKLFF.

The chain has TRBV3-1 (or the pseudogene TRBV3-2) and TRBJ1-1; TRBD1 is a possible D gene (5 bases). The CDR3 extends over 14 amino acids. Germline V CDR1 and CDR2: LGHDT, YNNKEL (reference sequence). The V end lost 5 bases, the J end lost 3 bases, and 13 bases lay between the germline ends. The CDR3 loop reads CASSYTGVDTEAFF. CDR3 DNA sequence: TGTGCCAGCAGCTATACAGGAGTAGACACTGAAGCTTTCTTT.

V usage is TRBV9 and J usage is TRBJ1-2; 9 bases are a match to TRBD1. Looked up from germline, CDR1 is SGDLS and CDR2 is YYNGEE. The V segment lost 8 bases and the J segment 8 bases; nucleotides outside the gene matches: 10. The CDR3 loop spans 13 amino acids. The CDR3: CASSGDRAPGYTF. The CDR3 bases are TGTGCCAGTAGTGGGGACAGGGCTCCCGGCTACACCTTC. Filled out from reference TRBV9 and TRBJ1-2, the complete variable domain reads DSGVTQTPKHLITATGQRVTLRCSPRSGDLSVYWYQQSLDQGLQFLIQYYNGEERAKGNILERFSAQQFPDLHSELNLSSLELGDSALYFCASSGDRAPGYTFGSGTRLTVV.

The rearrangement links TRBV29-1 to TRBJ2-1, with D perhaps TRBD2 (5 bases). CDR1 and CDR2 from the germline V gene are SQVTM and ANQGSEA. V was shortened by 8 bases and J by 5 bases, with 13 bases between the two germline ends. The CDR3 contains 12 residues. This CDR3 is CSPLRVDNEQFF. As DNA, the CDR3 is TGCAGCCCCTTGCGGGTCGACAATGAGCAGTTCTTC.

The V call is TRBV11-2, the J call TRBJ1-3, with D tentatively TRBD1 (5 bases). The CDR3 is made up of 16 amino acids. Germline V gene data show CDR1 as SGHAT and CDR2 as FQNNGV. V gave up 5 bases and J gave up 4 bases, with 18 bases separating them. This CDR3 reads CASSLTGRAGGNTIYF. CDR3 in DNA: TGTGCCAGCAGCCTAACGGGCAGAGCAGGGGGAAACACCATATATTTT. Variable domain in full (rest from reference TRBV11-2 and TRBJ1-3): EAGVAQSPRYKIIEKRQSVAFWCNPISGHATLYWYQQILGQGPKLLIQFQNNGVVDDSQLPKDRFSAERLKGVDSTLKIQPAKLEDSAVYLCASSLTGRAGGNTIYFGEGSWLTVV.

The chain carries TRBV10-3 and TRBJ2-5; TRBD1 is a possible D gene (5 bases). This CDR3 has 15 amino acids. V lost 3 bases to trimming and J lost 2 bases, with 13 bases between them. Per the germline V gene, CDR1 is ENHRY and CDR2 is SYGVKD. The CDR3 nucleotides read TGTGCCATCAGTGAATCAGGGCCCCCTCAAGAGACCCAGTACTTC. Encoded protein: CAISESGPPQETQYF.